The T cell receptor (beta chain) described here comes from a study of T cell responses to AZD1222 COVID-19 vaccine. Pooled in the analysis were second doses at about 4 or about 12 weeks. The data were produced by immunoSEQ multiplex PCR, yet TCRdb's version contains in-frame clones alone and is incomplete. The sample comprises 95,000 to 150,000 clones, around 93% of which are singletons, and approximately 7.9% rests with the top ten. Germline V gene sequence: CDR1 SNHLY, CDR2 FYNNEI. The CDR3 runs to 13 residues. Trimming pared 3 bases from V and 4 bases from J, leaving 9 bases between. This sequence originates from an adult who received the AZD1222 COVID-19 vaccine. This sample comprised peripheral blood, obtained 28 days after the second AZD1222 dose. The rearrangement uses TRBV2 and TRBJ2-5; unclear D gene. CDR3: CASSDSLAETQYF. The CDR3 bases are TGTGCCAGCAGTGATTCGTTGGCAGAGACCCAGTACTTC.